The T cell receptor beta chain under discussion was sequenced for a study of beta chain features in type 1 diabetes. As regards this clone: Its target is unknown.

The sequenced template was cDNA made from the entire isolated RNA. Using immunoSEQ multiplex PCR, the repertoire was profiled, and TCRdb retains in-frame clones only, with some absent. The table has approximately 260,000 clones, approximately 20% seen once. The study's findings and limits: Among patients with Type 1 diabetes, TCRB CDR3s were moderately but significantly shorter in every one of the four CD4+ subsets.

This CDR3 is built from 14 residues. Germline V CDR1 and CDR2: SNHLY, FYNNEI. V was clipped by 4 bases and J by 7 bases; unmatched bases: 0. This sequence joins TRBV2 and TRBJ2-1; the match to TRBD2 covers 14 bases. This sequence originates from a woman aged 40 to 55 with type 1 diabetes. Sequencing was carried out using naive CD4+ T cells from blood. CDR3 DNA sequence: TGTGCCAGCAGTGGGACTAGCGGGAGGAATGAGCAGTTCTTC. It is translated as CASSGTSGRNEQFF.